The present entry profiles one T cell receptor beta chain with its context. Original processing notes: Using reference gene primer amplification, nucleated cell counts were estimated. The protocol was immunoSEQ multiplex PCR, while the TCRdb copy is restricted to in-frame clones and leaves out a portion. V, J and clone size derive from that table, while D and trimming were established from the DNA sequence. The sample contains approximately 120,000 clones, over 80% of which appear only once. V was pared by 7 bases and J by 5 bases, with 20 bases between. The CDR3 loop spans 15 amino acids. Germline V lookup: CDR1 MDHEN, CDR2 SYDVKM. This entry belongs to a study of blood T cell repertoires in COVID-19. Study in general: Acute and convalescent COVID-19 samples came from the United States, Italy and Spain. Sources were T cells, B-cell-depleted T cells, or PBMCs; the material itself was cDNA or gDNA.

The receptor's source is a human donor in a cohort sampled during active COVID-19. Source material: peripheral blood. The chain employs TRBV28 and TRBJ1-1; tentative D call: TRBD1 (5 bases). CDR3: CASILAAGLGTEAFF. CDR3 DNA: TGTGCCAGCATCCTAGCGGCAGGGTTGGGGACTGAAGCTTTCTTT.